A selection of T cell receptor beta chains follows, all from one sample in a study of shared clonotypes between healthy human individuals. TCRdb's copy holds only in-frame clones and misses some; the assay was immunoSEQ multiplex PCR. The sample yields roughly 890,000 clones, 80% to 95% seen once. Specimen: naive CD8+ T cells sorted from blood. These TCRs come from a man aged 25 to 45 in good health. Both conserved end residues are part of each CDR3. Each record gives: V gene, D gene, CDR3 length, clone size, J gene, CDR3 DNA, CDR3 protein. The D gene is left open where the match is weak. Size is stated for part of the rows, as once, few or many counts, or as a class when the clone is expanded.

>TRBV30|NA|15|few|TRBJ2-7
TGTGCCTGGAGCGCTCTCGAGGTTTCAAGTGGGGAGCAGTACTTC
CAWSALEVSSGEQYF
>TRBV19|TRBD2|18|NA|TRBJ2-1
TGTGCCAGTAGTTTGGGGACTAGCGGGAGGGCCGTCGGCGATGAGCAGTTCTTC
CASSLGTSGRAVGDEQFF
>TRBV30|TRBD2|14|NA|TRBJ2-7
TGTGCCTGGAGTGGCCCAGCGGGAAGCTACGAGCAGTACTTC
CAWSGPAGSYEQYF
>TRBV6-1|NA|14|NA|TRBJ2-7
TGTGCCAGCAGTGAATATCAGGGGAGCTACGAGCAGTACTTC
CASSEYQGSYEQYF
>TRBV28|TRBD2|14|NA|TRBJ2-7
TGTGCCAGCAGTTTTTTGGGGGGGTCCTACGAGCAGTACTTC
CASSFLGGSYEQYF
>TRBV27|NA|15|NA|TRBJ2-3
TGTGCCAGCAGCCCTACAGTCCTCCCCACAGATACGCAGTATTTT
CASSPTVLPTDTQYF
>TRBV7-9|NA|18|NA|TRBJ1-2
TGTGCCAGCAGCTCCACCTACGGGGGGGGAATCGGTTTTTATGGCTACACCTTC
CASSSTYGGGIGFYGYTF
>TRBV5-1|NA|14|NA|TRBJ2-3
TGCGCCAGCAGCTTGGGGGGGTTTAGAGATACGCAGTATTTT
CASSLGGFRDTQYF
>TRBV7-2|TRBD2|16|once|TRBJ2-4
TGTGCCAGCAGCTTAATACTAGCGGGAGTGGAAAACATTCAGTACTTC
CASSLILAGVENIQYF
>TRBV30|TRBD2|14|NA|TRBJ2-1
TGTGCCTGGAGTTCCGGGACTATCGGCAATGAGCAGTTCTTC
CAWSSGTIGNEQFF
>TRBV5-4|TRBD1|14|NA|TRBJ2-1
TGTGCCAGCACTGGGACAGGGAAATACAATGAGCAGTTCTTC
CASTGTGKYNEQFF
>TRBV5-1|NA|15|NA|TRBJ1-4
TGCGCCAGCAAACAAACGGACAGTCCTAATGAAAAACTGTTTTTT
CASKQTDSPNEKLFF
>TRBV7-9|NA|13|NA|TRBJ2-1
TGTGCCAGCAGTTCCCGGCGAGGTGATGAGCAGTTCTTC
CASSSRRGDEQFF
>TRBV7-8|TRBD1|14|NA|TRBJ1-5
TGTGCCAGCAGCCCACAGGGGGCGAGGCAGCCCCAGCATTTT
CASSPQGARQPQHF
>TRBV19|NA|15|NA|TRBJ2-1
TGTGCCAGTAGTCCTGGGCAGGGAATCTACAATGAGCAGTTCTTC
CASSPGQGIYNEQFF
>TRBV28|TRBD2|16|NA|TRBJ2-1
TGTGCCAGCAGTCAGGGACTAGCGGCCTCCCGGAATGAGCAGTTCTTC
CASSQGLAASRNEQFF
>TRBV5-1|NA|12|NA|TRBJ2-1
TGCGCCAGCACCCCTGGTCGCCCTGAGCAGTTCTTC
CASTPGRPEQFF
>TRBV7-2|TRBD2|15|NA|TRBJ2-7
TGTGCCAGCAGCTTAAATGAGGGAGGGCCTTACGAGCAGTACTTC
CASSLNEGGPYEQYF
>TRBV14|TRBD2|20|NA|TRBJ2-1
TGTGCCAGCAGCCAACAACGGACTAGCGGGAGTGAAAGCTCCTACAATGAGCAGTTCTTC
CASSQQRTSGSESSYNEQFF
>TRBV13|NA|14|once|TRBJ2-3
TGTGCCAGCAGCTTAGGCCTAAGGGAGGATACGCAGTATTTT
CASSLGLREDTQYF
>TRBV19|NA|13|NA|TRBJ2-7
TGTGCCAGTAGTGCAGCGGGCGGCCCGGAGCAGTACTTC
CASSAAGGPEQYF
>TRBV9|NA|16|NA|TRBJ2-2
TGTGCCAGCAGCGTATGGGGCTCCCCGAACACCGGGGAGCTGTTTTTT
CASSVWGSPNTGELFF
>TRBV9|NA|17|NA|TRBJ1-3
TGTGCCAGCAGCGGCGGGTCGGGTCCCCGCTCTGGAAACACCATATATTTT
CASSGGSGPRSGNTIYF
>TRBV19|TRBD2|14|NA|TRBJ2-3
TGTGCCAGTAGCCCGGGACTAGGGGCAGATACGCAGTATTTT
CASSPGLGADTQYF
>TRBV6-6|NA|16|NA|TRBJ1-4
TGTGCCAGCCACCCAAATCACGACGGCGCAGATGAAAAACTGTTTTTT
CASHPNHDGADEKLFF
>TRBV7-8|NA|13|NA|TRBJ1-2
TGTGCCAGCAGCTTCGGGCCCAGGGATGGCTACACCTTC
CASSFGPRDGYTF
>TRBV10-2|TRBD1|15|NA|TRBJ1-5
TGCGCCAGCAGGAGAGGGACAGATCTCAATCAGCCCCAGCATTTT
CASRRGTDLNQPQHF
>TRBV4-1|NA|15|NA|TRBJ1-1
TGCGCCAGCAGCCAAGTCCCGGGGGGTAACACTGAAGCTTTCTTT
CASSQVPGGNTEAFF
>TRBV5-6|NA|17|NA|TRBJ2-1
TGTGCCAGCAGCTTGGCCGCACAAAGAGGTCCCTACAATGAGCAGTTCTTC
CASSLAAQRGPYNEQFF
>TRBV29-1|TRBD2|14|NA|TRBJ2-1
TGCAGCGTTGTCCTAGCGGTTTCCTACAATGAGCAGTTCTTC
CSVVLAVSYNEQFF
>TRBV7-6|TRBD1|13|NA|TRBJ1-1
TGTGCCAGCAGCTTAGGGACAGGCACTGAAGCTTTCTTT
CASSLGTGTEAFF
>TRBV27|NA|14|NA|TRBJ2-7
TGTGCCAGCAGTTACCGAGGGGCTATCTACGAGCAGTACTTC
CASSYRGAIYEQYF
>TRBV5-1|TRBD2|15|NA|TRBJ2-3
TGCGCCAGCAGCCCGGGACTAGCGGGAGTAGGGCCGCAGTATTTT
CASSPGLAGVGPQYF
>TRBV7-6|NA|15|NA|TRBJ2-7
TGTGCCAGCAGCTTAGAAGTTAGCGTCCCCTACGAGCAGTACTTC
CASSLEVSVPYEQYF
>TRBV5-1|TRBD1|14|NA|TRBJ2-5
TGCGCCAGCAGCCCGCCTGACAGGGGAAAGACCCAGTACTTC
CASSPPDRGKTQYF
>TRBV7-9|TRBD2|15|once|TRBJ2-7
TGTGCCAGCAGCTTAGGGCGGGAGATCCCGTACGAGCAGTACTTC
CASSLGREIPYEQYF
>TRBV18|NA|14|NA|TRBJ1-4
TGTGCCAGCTCACCTGGGCCACGCGATGAAAAACTGTTTTTT
CASSPGPRDEKLFF
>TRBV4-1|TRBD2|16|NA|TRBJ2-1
TGCGCCAGCAGCCAAGTTGCTAGCGGGAGCGGGGATGAGCAGTTCTTC
CASSQVASGSGDEQFF
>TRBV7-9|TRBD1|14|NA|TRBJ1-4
TGTGCCAGCAGCTGGGACAGCTTCGGTGAAAAACTGTTTTTT
CASSWDSFGEKLFF
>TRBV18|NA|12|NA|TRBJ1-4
TGTGCCAGCTCACCCGGGGATGAAAAACTGTTTTTT
CASSPGDEKLFF
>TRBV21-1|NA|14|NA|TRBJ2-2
TGTGCCAGCAGCGCGCGGGAGTCAACCGGGGAGCTGTTTTTT
CASSARESTGELFF
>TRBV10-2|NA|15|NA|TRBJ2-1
TGCGCCAGCAAGGACCGACAGGCATTATACAATGAGCAGTTCTTC
CASKDRQALYNEQFF
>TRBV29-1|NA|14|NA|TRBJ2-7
TGCAGCGGACAGGCGAACAACCACCCCTACGAGCAGTACTTC
CSGQANNHPYEQYF
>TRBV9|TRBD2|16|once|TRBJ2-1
TGTGCCAGCAGCGTAGGTAAAAGCGGGAGCCGGAATGAGCAGTTCTTC
CASSVGKSGSRNEQFF
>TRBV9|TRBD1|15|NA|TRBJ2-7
TGTGCCAGCAGCTTTCGGACAGGGGGCGGTTACGAGCAGTACTTC
CASSFRTGGGYEQYF
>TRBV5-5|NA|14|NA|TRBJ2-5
TGTGCCAGCACGCCCCTCTGGGCCCAAGAGACCCAGTACTTC
CASTPLWAQETQYF
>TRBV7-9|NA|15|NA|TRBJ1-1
TGTGCCAGCAGCTCGACGGAGGGGTTGAACACTGAAGCTTTCTTT
CASSSTEGLNTEAFF
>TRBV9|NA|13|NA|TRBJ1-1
TGTGCCAGCAGCGAGGGGGGACGAACTGAAGCTTTCTTT
CASSEGGRTEAFF
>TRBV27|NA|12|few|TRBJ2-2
TGTGCCAGCAGTTTAATAAGCGGGGAGCTGTTTTTT
CASSLISGELFF
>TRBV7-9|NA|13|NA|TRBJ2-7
TGTGCCAGCAGCTTAGCGGGCTACTACGAGCAGTACTTC
CASSLAGYYEQYF
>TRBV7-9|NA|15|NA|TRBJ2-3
TGTGCCAGCAGCTTATGGGACGGGACGGGGGATACGCAGTATTTT
CASSLWDGTGDTQYF
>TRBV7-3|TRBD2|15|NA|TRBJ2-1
TGTGCCAGCAGCGACCTAGCGGGAGTCTACAATGAGCAGTTCTTC
CASSDLAGVYNEQFF
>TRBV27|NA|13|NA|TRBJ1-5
TGTGCCAGCAGTTTAGGTATGGGCCAGCCCCAGCATTTT
CASSLGMGQPQHF
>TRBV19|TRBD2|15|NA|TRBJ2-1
TGTGCCAGTAGATTCGCGGGAGGTCACTACAATGAGCAGTTCTTC
CASRFAGGHYNEQFF
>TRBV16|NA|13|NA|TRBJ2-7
TGTGCCAGCAGCCCAACAGGGTCTCTCGAGCAGTACTTC
CASSPTGSLEQYF
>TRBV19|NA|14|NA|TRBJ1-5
TGTGCCAGTAGTAACGACAGGAAGGGCCAGCCCCAGCATTTT
CASSNDRKGQPQHF
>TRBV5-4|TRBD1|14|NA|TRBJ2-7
TGTGCCAGCAGCGATCTGGACAGGGCCTACGAGCAGTACTTC
CASSDLDRAYEQYF
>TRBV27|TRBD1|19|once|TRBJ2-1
TGTGCCAGCTCCTCCGACAGGGCCCTAGAAAGGCGCTCCTACAATGAGCAGTTCTTC
CASSSDRALERRSYNEQFF
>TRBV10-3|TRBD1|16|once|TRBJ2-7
TGTGCCATCAGTGGAACCGGGACAGGGGACATCTACGAGCAGTACTTC
CAISGTGTGDIYEQYF